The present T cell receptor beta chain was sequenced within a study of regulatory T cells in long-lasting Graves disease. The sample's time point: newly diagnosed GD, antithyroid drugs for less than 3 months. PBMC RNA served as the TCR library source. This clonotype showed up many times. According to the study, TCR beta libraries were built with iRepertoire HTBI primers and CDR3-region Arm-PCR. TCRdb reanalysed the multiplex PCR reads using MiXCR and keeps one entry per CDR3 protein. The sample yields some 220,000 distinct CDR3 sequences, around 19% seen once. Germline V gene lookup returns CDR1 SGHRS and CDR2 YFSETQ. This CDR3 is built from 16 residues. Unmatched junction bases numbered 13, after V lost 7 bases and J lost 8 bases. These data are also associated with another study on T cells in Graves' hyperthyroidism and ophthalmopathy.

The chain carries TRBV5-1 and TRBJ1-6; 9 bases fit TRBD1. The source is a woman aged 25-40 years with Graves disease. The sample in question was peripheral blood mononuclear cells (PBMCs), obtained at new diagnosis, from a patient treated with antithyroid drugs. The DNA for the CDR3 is TGCGCCAGCCGCCCTTTCGGGACAGGGACGGATTCACCCCTCCACTTT. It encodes CASRPFGTGTDSPLHF.